A single T cell receptor (beta chain) is shown here with its context. The target antigen is unknown. The source of the sample is a study of blood T cells in healthy people across ages. The wider study: Template switching recovered approximately one barcoded beta molecule for every two T cells. Study-wide points: The authors considered diversity estimates from one million T cells to be underestimates.

The CDR3 is 14 residues long. Per the germline V gene, CDR1 is SGHRS and CDR2 is YFSETQ. Trimming left V 4 bases short and J 10 bases short, with 15 bases between. A second PCR of about 6 to 12 cycles used a sample-barcoded 5' primer and a J-beta primer mix. Per-sample output comprised a minimum of 2.5 million paired-end reads containing CDR3. MiXCR, applied by TCRdb to the 5' RACE reads, yields one record per CDR3 protein. The repertoire holds about 1,800,000 distinct CDR3 sequences, with 28% as singletons. Drawn from each donor were 9 to 10 milliliters of peripheral blood. The sample comprised blood. V usage is TRBV5-1 and J usage is TRBJ1-6; D is perhaps TRBD1 (6 bases). The receptor comes from a young woman in good health. The CDR3 sequence is CASSLSQGSSPLHF. The CDR3 DNA reads as TGCGCCAGCAGCCTGAGTCAGGGGTCGTCACCCCTCCACTTT.